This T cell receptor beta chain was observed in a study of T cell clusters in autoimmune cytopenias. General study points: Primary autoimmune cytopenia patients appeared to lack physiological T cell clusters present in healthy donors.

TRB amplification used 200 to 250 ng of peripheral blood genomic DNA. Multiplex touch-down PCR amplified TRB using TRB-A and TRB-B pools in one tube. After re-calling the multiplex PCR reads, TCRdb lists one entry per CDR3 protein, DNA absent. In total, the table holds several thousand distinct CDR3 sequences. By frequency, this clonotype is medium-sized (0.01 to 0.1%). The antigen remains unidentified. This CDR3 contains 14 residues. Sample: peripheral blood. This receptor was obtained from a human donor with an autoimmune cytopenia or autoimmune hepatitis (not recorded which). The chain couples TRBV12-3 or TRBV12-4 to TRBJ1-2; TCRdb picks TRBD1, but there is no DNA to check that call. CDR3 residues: CASSQTGSHYGYTF.